Each of the 26 T cell receptor beta chains below was sequenced from the same sample in a study of breast tumors, draining lymph nodes, adjacent tissues. TCRdb re-called the multiplex PCR reads with MiXCR, one entry per CDR3 protein. The profile shows 66,000 or so distinct CDR3 sequences, around two fifths of them singletons. The sequenced material came from breast tumor tissue. These receptors all stem from a female donor with breast cancer. Some clones in this sample may be carry-over from other donors' samples.

As to this clonotype: This may be a read error: a much more frequent sequence differs by one nucleotide. This chain uses TRBV19 with TRBJ2-5; 11 bases agree with TRBD1. Germline CDR1 LNHDA, CDR2 SQIVND (reference sequence). CDR3 length: 16 residues. With 4 bases clipped from V and 4 bases from J, the junction kept 8 bases outside the gene matches. CDR3 DNA sequence: TGTGCCAGTAGTACCCCCTCGGGACAGGGGGGAGAGACCCAGTACTTC. The encoded protein is CASSTPSGQGGETQYF.

This clonotype was counted many times. This chain links TRBV20-1 with TRBJ2-1; TRBD2 matches at 9 bases. Per the germline V gene, CDR1 is DFQATT and CDR2 is SNEGSKA (reference sequence). The CDR3 contains 15 residues. The V and J ends lost 5 bases and 8 bases, in that order; junction bases with no gene match: 13. CDR3 amino acids: CSAGERLAGLDEQFF. CDR3 coding DNA: TGCAGTGCTGGGGAAAGGCTAGCGGGGTTAGATGAGCAGTTCTTC.

The genes are TRBV7-2 and TRBJ1-3, with no clear D. Germline-derived CDR1 and CDR2 are SGHTA and FQGNSA. This CDR3 spans 12 amino acids. Trimming left V 3 bases short and J 4 bases short, with 4 bases between. DNA for the CDR3: TGTGCCAGCAGCTTCGTAGGAAACACCATATATTTT. Translating it yields CASSFVGNTIYF.

This clonotype showed up many times. The chain has TRBV6-5 and TRBJ2-1; TRBD2 aligns across 11 bases. V lost 8 bases to trimming and J lost 7 bases; unmatched junction nucleotides: 1. The CDR3 consists of 12 residues. Germline CDR1 is MNHEY and CDR2 is SVGAGI. The CDR3: CASRTSGNEQFF. CDR3 coding DNA: TGTGCCAGCCGGACTAGCGGGAATGAGCAGTTCTTC.

The chain has TRBV7-2 and TRBJ2-1; 9 bases align to TRBD2. V shed 5 bases and J 7 bases; nucleotides not matched to a gene: 6. The germline V gene encodes CDR1 SGHTA and CDR2 FQGNSA. The CDR3 is made up of 14 amino acids. CDR3 loop: CASSRRGGVNEQFF. Here the CDR3 DNA reads TGTGCCAGCAGCCGCCGCGGGGGGGTTAATGAGCAGTTCTTC. Complete variable domain (other parts from reference TRBV7-2 and TRBJ2-1): GAGVSQSPSNKVTEKGKDVELRCDPISGHTALYWYRQSLGQGLEFLIYFQGNSAPDKSGLPSDRFSAERTGGSVSTLTIQRTQQEDSAVYLCASSRRGGVNEQFFGPGTRLTVL.

This clonotype has at least ten counts. V and J are TRBV2 and TRBJ2-7; 13 positions match TRBD2. The germline CDR1 and CDR2 sequences are SNHLY and FYNNEI. The CDR3 covers 14 residues. J was trimmed by 1 base and V by 10 bases; bases with no gene match: 4. The CDR3 sequence is CATWTSGRSYEQYF. The DNA of the CDR3 is TGTGCCACTTGGACTAGCGGGAGATCCTACGAGCAGTACTTC. Full variable domain (outside the CDR3, taken from reference TRBV2 and TRBJ2-7): EPEVTQTPSHQVTQMGQEVILRCVPISNHLYFYWYRQILGQKVEFLVSFYNNEISEKSEIFDDQFSVERPDGSNFTLKIRSTKLEDSAMYFCATWTSGRSYEQYFGPGTRLTVT.

There are many counts of this clonotype. The rearrangement uses TRBV6-5 and TRBJ1-4; possible D gene TRBD1, 5 bases. The CDR3 has 13 residues. The germline V gene encodes CDR1 MNHEY and CDR2 SVGAGI. V lost 5 bases, J lost 17 bases, and 21 bases lay in between. The DNA of the CDR3 is TGTGCCAGCAGTGCCAGGGTGGGATCCCAATTTTTTTTT. Protein sequence: CASSARVGSQFFF.

V usage is TRBV19 and J usage is TRBJ1-5; D not resolved. The CDR3 contains 13 residues. CDR1 LNHDA and CDR2 SQIVND come from the germline V gene (reference sequence). Trimming cost V 9 bases and J 11 bases, with 20 bases left between them. The CDR3 reads CASAPAGAETQHF. As DNA, the CDR3 is TGTGCCAGCGCCCCAGCGGGAGCAGAGACCCAGCATTTT.

The rearrangement uses TRBV24-1 and TRBJ2-7; TRBD2 agrees at 14 bases. Germline lookup yields CDR1 KGHDR and CDR2 SFDVKD. The CDR3 sequence is 15 residues long. Trimming took 7 bases from V and 3 from J; bases not matched to a gene: 4. CDR3 loop: CATRGLAGDVYEQYF. The CDR3 nucleotides read TGTGCCACCAGGGGACTAGCGGGAGATGTCTACGAGCAGTACTTC.

V is TRBV11-2 and J is TRBJ1-2, with 7 bases lining up with TRBD1. Germline V lookup: CDR1 SGHAT, CDR2 FQNNGV. The junction had 7 bases not matched to a gene; V was cut back by 5 bases and J by 4 bases. CDR3 size: 14 residues. DNA for the CDR3: TGTGCCAGCAGCCCGACAGGGCTAACCTATGGCTACACCTTC. Its protein product is CASSPTGLTYGYTF. Full variable domain (rest looked up from reference TRBV11-2 and TRBJ1-2): EAGVAQSPRYKIIEKRQSVAFWCNPISGHATLYWYQQILGQGPKLLIQFQNNGVVDDSQLPKDRFSAERLKGVDSTLKIQPAKLEDSAVYLCASSPTGLTYGYTFGSGTRLTVV.

This clonotype occurred many times. The V gene is TRBV6-1, the J gene TRBJ1-2; no reliable D call. V shed 4 bases and J shed 0 bases, with 12 bases lying between them. The germline V gene encodes CDR1 MNHNS and CDR2 SASEGT. This CDR3 has 15 residues. DNA for the CDR3: TGTGCCAGCAGTGGCGCAGTAACTACTAACTATGGCTACACCTTC. This codes for CASSGAVTTNYGYTF.

Many counts were recorded for this clonotype. J is TRBJ2-7 and V is TRBV5-6, with TRBD2 matching 8 bases. This CDR3 region has 15 residues. CDR1 and CDR2 (germline): SGHDT, YYEEEE. With 0 bases clipped from V and 3 bases from J, the junction kept 5 bases outside the gene matches. CDR3 nucleotide sequence: TGTGCCAGCAGCTTGGCCGCAGCGGGGGACTACGAGCAGTACTTC. As protein: CASSLAAAGDYEQYF.

There are many counts of this clonotype. The chain joins TRBV10-3 to TRBJ2-1, with 8 bases aligning to TRBD2. V shed 5 bases, J shed 0 bases, and the junction held 9 bases outside the gene matches. The CDR3 loop spans 17 amino acids. CDR1 is ENHRY and CDR2 is SYGVKD in the germline V gene. The CDR3 bases are TGTGCCATCAGTAATAGCGGGACCACTAGCTCCTACAATGAGCAGTTCTTC. As protein: CAISNSGTTSSYNEQFF.

This chain uses TRBV5-1 with TRBJ1-1; D gene unclear. The germline V gene has CDR1 SGHRS and CDR2 YFSETQ. The ends were cut back, 3 bases at V and 1 base at J, with 10 bases in the middle. The CDR3 length is 14 residues. The chain's CDR3 is CASSYGLPNTEAFF. CDR3 DNA: TGCGCCAGCAGCTATGGACTCCCGAACACTGAAGCTTTCTTT.

This clonotype was recorded at least ten times. The V gene is TRBV30, the J gene TRBJ2-7, with TRBD2 matching over 8 bases. CDR1 and CDR2 from the germline V gene are GTSNPN and SVGIG (reference sequence). J gave up 4 bases and V 5 bases, and 13 bases lay outside the gene matches. The CDR3 has 15 amino acids. The CDR3 DNA reads TGTGCCTGGGCCGGCGGGACTAGGCTTCTTTACGAGCAGTACTTC. Its translation is CAWAGGTRLLYEQYF.

This clonotype was seen at least ten times. Possible read error: a much larger clone is one base away. The chain has TRBV9 and TRBJ2-7; 12 bases are a match to TRBD2. CDR1 and CDR2 (germline): SGDLS, YYNGEE. The CDR3 covers 16 residues. This CDR3 reads CASSVGTSGVCYAQYF. CDR3 DNA: TGTGCCAGCAGCGTAGGGACTAGCGGGGTTTGCTACGCGCAGTACTTC.

This clonotype was seen many times. V is TRBV7-3 and J is TRBJ2-3, with 9 nucleotides matching TRBD2. V was pared by 2 bases and J by 0 bases, with 0 bases of the junction left unmatched. Per the germline V gene, CDR1 is SGHTA and CDR2 is FQGTGA. The CDR3 is 15 residues long. CDR3 loop: CASSLLAGSTDTQYF. DNA of the CDR3: TGTGCCAGCAGCTTACTAGCGGGAAGCACAGATACGCAGTATTTT.

Details on this clonotype: Given a much more abundant clone one base away, this may be a read error. The V call is TRBV5-4, the J call TRBJ2-7; D might be TRBD1 (5 bases). V lost 4 bases to trimming and J lost 0 bases, with 11 bases between them. CDR3 size: 14 residues. Germline V gives CDR1 SGHNT, CDR2 YYREEE (reference sequence). CDR3 in DNA: TGTGCCAGCAGCCAGGACATCACCTCCTACGAGCAGTACTTC. It codes for CASSQDITSYEQYF.

Only a few counts were recorded for this clonotype. This may come from a read error, since a much larger clone is one base off. This chain links TRBV9 with TRBJ2-1, with 11 positions matching TRBD2. CDR3 length: 14 residues. The V gene's germline CDR1 is SGDLS and CDR2 YYNGEE. This CDR3 is CASSVSGLAVVQSF. CDR3 nucleotide sequence: TGTGCCAGCAGCGTTTCGGGACTAGCGGTAGTGCAGTCCTTC.

This chain joins TRBV20-1 and TRBJ1-5; TRBD1 might be the D (5 bases). This CDR3 has 13 amino acids. Germline assignment: CDR1 DFQATT and CDR2 SNEGSKA (reference sequence). V shed 5 bases and J shed 4 bases, with 12 bases lying between them. CDR3: CSAGAGSNQPQHF. Here the CDR3 DNA reads TGCAGTGCTGGGGCGGGCAGTAATCAGCCCCAGCATTTT.

Note on this clonotype: Since a much larger clone is just one base distant, this may be a read error. V and J are TRBV6-2 or TRBV6-3 and TRBJ2-5, with 7 nucleotides matching TRBD2. With 5 bases clipped from V and 5 bases from J, the junction kept 23 bases outside the gene matches. This CDR3 has 19 amino acids. Germline lookup yields CDR1 MNHEY and CDR2 SVGEGT. The CDR3 sequence is CASSHIAGVGRRVGETQYF. In DNA form, the CDR3 reads TGTGCCAGCAGTCACATCGCGGGGGTTGGCAGGAGGGTTGGGGAGACCCAGTACTTC.

This clonotype was counted many times. The chain carries TRBV6-4 and TRBJ1-2, with TRBD1 matching 9 bases. With 2 bases clipped from V and 0 bases from J, the junction kept 16 bases outside the gene matches. This CDR3 comprises 20 residues. Germline V lookup: CDR1 MRHNA, CDR2 SNTAGT. The CDR3 reads CASSDNHIPGQGGSNYGYTF. The CDR3 coding sequence is TGTGCCAGCAGTGACAACCATATACCGGGACAGGGAGGATCTAACTATGGCTACACCTTC.

This clonotype was picked up many times. V usage is TRBV30 and J usage is TRBJ2-1; TRBD2 matches at 8 bases. The CDR3 covers 15 residues. Germline loops: CDR1 GTSNPN, CDR2 SVGIG (reference sequence). J lost 12 bases, V lost 3 bases, and 16 bases had no gene match. CDR3 DNA sequence: TGTGCCTGGAGGGCTTGGGGGAGCGGGAGCCAAGGGCAGTTCTTC. Protein: CAWRAWGSGSQGQFF.

This clonotype has ten or more counts. The junction differs from germline at one of its ends, possibly a read error. This rearrangement joins TRBV11-1 to TRBJ2-7; D remains unclear. The V gene's germline CDR1 is SGHAT and CDR2 FQDESV (reference sequence). The CDR3 runs 13 residues. The CDR3, as DNA: TGTGCCAGCAGCTTATATTCCTCCTCCGAGCAGTACTTC. It translates to CASSLYSSSEQYF.

Notes on this clonotype: The junction and the germline gene differ at one end; a read error may be behind it. The chain uses TRBV6-2 or TRBV6-3 and TRBJ2-7; 7 bases align to TRBD1. The germline gives CDR1 MNHEY, CDR2 SVGEGT. There are 15 residues in the CDR3. CDR3 sequence reads: CASSRDHRQGDEQNF. CDR3 nucleotides: TGTGCCAGCAGCCGAGACCATAGACAGGGCGACGAGCAGAACTTC.

A note on this clonotype: The junction does not match germline at one end; this may be a read error. The chain links TRBV24-1 to TRBJ2-2; TRBD2 matches 7 bases. This CDR3 has 13 residues. Per the germline V gene, CDR1 is KGHDR and CDR2 is SFDVKD. The CDR3 here is CATSDLRSGELFF. CDR3 sequence (DNA): TGTGCCACCAGTGATCTCAGGAGCGGGGAGCTGTTTTTC.